This TCR beta chain was found in a study of T cells expressing NK-cell markers. TCRdb reprocessed the 5' RACE reads, keeping one entry per CDR3 protein, no DNA. The specimen's table records 150,000 or so distinct CDR3 sequences. The CDR3 runs to 14 residues. CDR1 and CDR2 (germline): SGHRS, YFSETQ. The genes are TRBV5-1 and TRBJ2-3; TCRdb gives TRBD1 as the D gene, but with no DNA this cannot be confirmed. The sequenced sample consisted of blood T cells: a sorted CD56 or NKG2C T cell subset, CD4+ or CD8+ T cells, or bulk PBMC T cells (not recorded which). The receptor was isolated from a woman aged 18-70 years in good health. CDR3 protein: CASKWGGFADTQYF.